This is a list of T cell receptor beta chains from one sample in a study of blood T cells in healthy people across ages. TCRdb reanalysed the 5' RACE reads using MiXCR and keeps one entry per CDR3 protein. The sample gives around 1.7 million distinct CDR3 sequences, approximately 30% of which show up once; about 7.7% is in the top ten. The material sequenced was blood. The receptors were gathered from a woman in her twenties or thirties in good health. Each CDR3 is given with its conserved first and last residue. A D gene is named only where the DNA matches it firmly. Some rows mark clone size as missing; the rest say once, few, many or name a class of expanded clone.

size: NA
D: NA
J: TRBJ2-7
V: TRBV5-1
DNA: TGCGCCAGCAGCTTGGAGGGAATTCGGGTACGGAGGGAGCAGTACTTC
CDR3: CASSLEGIRVRREQYF

size: NA
D: NA
J: TRBJ2-7
V: TRBV29-1
DNA: TGCAGCGGTCGAGTAGGCCCCGGCCCCTACGAGCAGTACTTC
CDR3: CSGRVGPGPYEQYF

size: few
D: TRBD1
J: TRBJ1-4
V: TRBV20-1
DNA: TGCAGTGCTCGGACAGGGGAAAAACTGTTTTTT
CDR3: CSARTGEKLFF

size: few
D: NA
J: TRBJ1-2
V: TRBV12-3/TRBV12-4
DNA: TGTGCCAGCAGTTTAGGGGACCCTGGAGCCTATGGCTACACCTTC
CDR3: CASSLGDPGAYGYTF

size: NA
D: NA
J: TRBJ1-1
V: TRBV10-3
DNA: TGTGCCCTTAGAGAGGCAGACTACACTGAAGCTTTCTTT
CDR3: CALREADYTEAFF

size: few
D: NA
J: TRBJ2-7
V: TRBV7-9
DNA: TGTGCCAGCAGCTTATCAACCCTTCCGGGGGACTCCTACGAGCAGTACTTC
CDR3: CASSLSTLPGDSYEQYF

size: few
D: NA
J: TRBJ2-1
V: TRBV28
DNA: TGTGCCAGCAGCCTCCCTCCGGGGCTGGCACAGTTCTTC
CDR3: CASSLPPGLAQFF

size: NA
D: NA
J: TRBJ2-2
V: TRBV12-5
DNA: TGTGCTAGGGGTTTGCCCCCAGCCGGGGAGCTGTTTTTT
CDR3: CARGLPPAGELFF

size: NA
D: NA
J: TRBJ1-2
V: TRBV3-1
DNA: TGTGCCAGCAGCCAACCTGGTGGCTACACCTTC
CDR3: CASSQPGGYTF

size: many
D: TRBD1
J: TRBJ2-5
V: TRBV9
DNA: TGTGCCAGCAGCGGATCGGGACAGGGCCTGTGGCGCTCCTCGAGGGAGACCCAGTACTTC
CDR3: CASSGSGQGLWRSSRETQYF

size: many
D: TRBD2
J: TRBJ2-5
V: TRBV4-2
DNA: TGTGCCAGCAGCCAAGATCAAGGGGAGGGCTCGTGGTACTTC
CDR3: CASSQDQGEGSWYF